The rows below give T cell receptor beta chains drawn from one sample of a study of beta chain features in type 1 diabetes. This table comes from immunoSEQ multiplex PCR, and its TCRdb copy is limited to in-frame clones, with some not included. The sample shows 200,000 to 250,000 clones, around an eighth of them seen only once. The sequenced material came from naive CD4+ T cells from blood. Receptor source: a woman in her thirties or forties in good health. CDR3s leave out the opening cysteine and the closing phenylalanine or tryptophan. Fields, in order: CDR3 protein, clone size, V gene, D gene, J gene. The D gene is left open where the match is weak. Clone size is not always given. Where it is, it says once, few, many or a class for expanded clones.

CDR3: ASSPLPNPVSDTQY; size: -; V: TRBV18; D: -; J: TRBJ2-3
CDR3: ASSVATSGGRSSYNEQF; size: -; V: TRBV9; D: TRBD2; J: TRBJ2-1
CDR3: ASSPLLQDTSEAF; size: few; V: TRBV18; D: -; J: TRBJ1-1
CDR3: ASRRLGQGEKLF; size: -; V: TRBV25-1; D: TRBD1; J: TRBJ1-4
CDR3: SVLRGDGGYT; size: few; V: TRBV29-1; D: -; J: TRBJ1-2
CDR3: ASNPEGYRNQPQH; size: -; V: TRBV19; D: -; J: TRBJ1-5
CDR3: ASSFLGAGGNTIY; size: few; V: TRBV5-6; D: -; J: TRBJ1-3
CDR3: AAGKGNTGELF; size: -; V: TRBV5-1; D: -; J: TRBJ2-2
CDR3: SVEDRGGGPYNEQF; size: few; V: TRBV29-1; D: -; J: TRBJ2-1
CDR3: ASSPASGGLYEQY; size: -; V: TRBV5-4; D: TRBD2; J: TRBJ2-7
CDR3: ASVSRRDTEAF; size: -; V: TRBV6-6; D: -; J: TRBJ1-1
CDR3: ASSQPRGQQLKETQY; size: -; V: TRBV7-2; D: TRBD1; J: TRBJ2-5
CDR3: ASSLAQVRETQY; size: -; V: TRBV7-2; D: -; J: TRBJ2-5
CDR3: ASSLAGGQETQY; size: once; V: TRBV5-1; D: TRBD2; J: TRBJ2-5
CDR3: ASSDRDSQDHEQF; size: -; V: TRBV21-1; D: -; J: TRBJ2-1
CDR3: ASSDRGGIGNEQF; size: -; V: TRBV2; D: -; J: TRBJ2-1
CDR3: ASSKGGSSYNSPLH; size: -; V: TRBV7-6; D: -; J: TRBJ1-6
CDR3: ASSTGGGPYNEQF; size: -; V: TRBV21-1; D: -; J: TRBJ2-1
CDR3: ASSLGWGPDQPQH; size: -; V: TRBV5-6; D: -; J: TRBJ1-5
CDR3: ASSPRGPAEAF; size: few; V: TRBV19; D: -; J: TRBJ1-1
CDR3: ASSPTGSSGANVLT; size: few; V: TRBV18; D: -; J: TRBJ2-6
CDR3: ASSLGGTALYEQY; size: few; V: TRBV5-1; D: TRBD1; J: TRBJ2-7
CDR3: ASSAGDGYT; size: few; V: TRBV2; D: -; J: TRBJ1-2
CDR3: ASQSTENGYT; size: -; V: TRBV19; D: -; J: TRBJ1-2
CDR3: ASSLARGRSFGYT; size: few; V: TRBV7-9; D: -; J: TRBJ1-2
CDR3: ASTAPGQGAAEAF; size: -; V: TRBV2; D: TRBD1; J: TRBJ1-1
CDR3: ASLLGGVGETQY; size: few; V: TRBV27; D: -; J: TRBJ2-5
CDR3: ASSRPGGGSNTGELF; size: -; V: TRBV18; D: -; J: TRBJ2-2
CDR3: ASSLAMAGGLTDTQY; size: -; V: TRBV5-1; D: TRBD2; J: TRBJ2-3
CDR3: ASSVGGGTDTQY; size: -; V: TRBV2; D: TRBD2; J: TRBJ2-3
CDR3: ASSVRDSSYNEQF; size: few; V: TRBV9; D: -; J: TRBJ2-1